This T cell receptor beta chain was documented in a study of monozygotic twins with inflammatory bowel disease. Study-level results: Clonotype sharing was lower in IBD patients than healthy twins, most markedly with disease activity. The authors note that differing immunosuppressive treatments may have added variability to patient repertoires.

About this clonotype itself: The antigen remains undetermined.

CDR3 length: 16 amino acids. CDR1 and CDR2 from the germline V gene are SGHRS and YFSETQ. One entry per CDR3 protein, without DNA, is what TCRdb gives after re-calling the 5' RACE reads. The listing records roughly 150,000 distinct CDR3 sequences. The receptor was isolated from a human donor with ulcerative colitis or Crohn's disease, or a healthy co-twin of an affected twin (not recorded which). The chain combines TRBV5-1 with TRBJ1-3; TCRdb's D call, TRBD1, is unchecked because there is no DNA. Sequenced sample: blood. The CDR3 here is CASSPRQGTAGNTIYF.